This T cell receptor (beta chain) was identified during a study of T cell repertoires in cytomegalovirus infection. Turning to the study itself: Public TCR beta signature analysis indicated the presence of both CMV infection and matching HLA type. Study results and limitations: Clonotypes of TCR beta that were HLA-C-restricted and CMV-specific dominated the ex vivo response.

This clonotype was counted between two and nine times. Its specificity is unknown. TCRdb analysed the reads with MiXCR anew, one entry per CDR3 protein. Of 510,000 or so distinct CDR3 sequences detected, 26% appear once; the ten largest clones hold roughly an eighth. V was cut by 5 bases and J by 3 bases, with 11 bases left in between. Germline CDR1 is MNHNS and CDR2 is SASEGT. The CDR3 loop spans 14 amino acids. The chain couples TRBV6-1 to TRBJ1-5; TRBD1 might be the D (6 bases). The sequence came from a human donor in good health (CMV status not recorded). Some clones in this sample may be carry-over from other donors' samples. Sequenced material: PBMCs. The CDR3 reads CASSKTGHNQPQHF. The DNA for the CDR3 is TGTGCCAGCAGTAAGACAGGCCACAATCAGCCCCAGCATTTT.